These 27 T cell receptor beta chains were sequenced from one sample in a study of blood T cell repertoires in COVID-19. The data were produced by immunoSEQ multiplex PCR, yet TCRdb's version contains in-frame clones alone and is incomplete. The sample consists of around 94,000 clones, 75% to 90% of them appearing once. The source material was peripheral blood. The receptor source for this set is a woman aged 45-60 years with COVID-19, enrolled during active disease.

The CDR3 here is CASSPLEVRTGELFF. The CDR3 region has the DNA TGTGCCAGCAGCCCTCTAGAGGTCCGAACCGGGGAGCTGTTTTTT. The genes are TRBV9 and TRBJ2-2, with no clear D. CDR1 is SGDLS and CDR2 is YYNGEE in the germline V gene. V lost 4 bases, J lost 5 bases, and 15 bases lay in between. This CDR3 contains 15 residues.

The V call is TRBV30, the J call TRBJ2-3, with D tentatively TRBD1 (5 bases). V gave up 2 bases and J gave up 2 bases, with 8 bases separating them. The germline V gene has CDR1 GTSNPN and CDR2 SVGIG (reference sequence). This CDR3 comprises 13 residues. The CDR3 spells CAWSRGATDTQYF. CDR3 in DNA: TGTGCCTGGAGTAGGGGCGCCACAGATACGCAGTATTTT.

This rearrangement joins TRBV11-2 to TRBJ2-1, with 13 bases identical to TRBD2. J was trimmed by 8 bases and V by 5 bases; bases with no gene match: 6. Per germline, CDR1 SGHAT and CDR2 FQNNGV. The CDR3 runs 15 residues. The CDR3 spells CASSRGTSGVDEQFF. The CDR3 DNA is TGTGCCAGCAGCCGTGGGACTAGCGGGGTCGATGAGCAGTTCTTC.

The V gene is TRBV18, the J gene TRBJ2-3, with 7 bases aligning to TRBD2. V was clipped by 4 bases and J by 0 bases; unmatched bases: 10. The CDR3 is 17 amino acids. The germline CDR1 and CDR2 sequences are KGHSH and LQKENI. CDR3 region: CASSRTAHGGSTDTQYF. DNA for the CDR3: TGTGCCAGCTCACGTACAGCCCACGGGGGGAGCACAGATACGCAGTATTTT.

The chain joins TRBV11-2 to TRBJ2-7; tentative D call: TRBD1 (6 bases). V lost 0 bases, J lost 6 bases, and 15 bases lay in between. The CDR3 contains 15 residues. Germline CDR1 and CDR2: SGHAT and FQNNGV. This chain's CDR3 is CASSLDRTAQSEQYF. The CDR3 coding sequence is TGTGCCAGCAGCTTAGACAGGACAGCCCAAAGCGAGCAGTACTTC.

This chain uses TRBV5-4 with TRBJ1-4, with 8 bases fitting TRBD1. V was clipped by 3 bases and J by 7 bases; unmatched bases: 5. The CDR3 totals 14 residues. Germline loops: CDR1 SGHNT, CDR2 YYREEE (reference sequence). As DNA, the CDR3 is TGTGCCAGCAGCTCAGGGGGCTATAGTGAAAAACTGTTTTTT. Encoded protein: CASSSGGYSEKLFF.

The chain combines TRBV2 with TRBJ1-2, with unresolved D. The CDR3 loop spans 12 amino acids. V was trimmed by 6 bases and J by 2 bases, leaving 7 bases between them. The V gene's germline CDR1 is SNHLY and CDR2 FYNNEI. CDR3 in DNA: TGTGCCAGCAGGACATCGAACTATGGCTACACCTTC. Residues: CASRTSNYGYTF.

This clone was counted a single time. V usage is TRBV10-3 and J usage is TRBJ2-1, with D unclear. Germline lookup yields CDR1 ENHRY and CDR2 SYGVKD. V dropped 4 bases and J dropped 4 bases, with 8 bases sitting between them. The CDR3 length is 13 residues. CDR3 DNA: TGTGCCATCAGTGTATGGCAGTACAATGAGCAGTTCTTC. Its protein product is CAISVWQYNEQFF.

This clone was detected many times. The chain has TRBV5-4 and TRBJ2-5; D might be TRBD2 (5 bases). The CDR3 spans 15 residues. The V gene lost 7 bases and the J gene lost 4 bases, with 20 bases spanning the gap. Germline CDR1 SGHNT, CDR2 YYREEE (reference sequence). CDR3 region: CASGSSKDLSETQYF. Written as DNA, the CDR3 is TGTGCCAGCGGCTCTAGCAAGGACCTCTCAGAGACCCAGTACTTC.

The chain combines TRBV4-2 with TRBJ2-1; 8 nucleotides line up with TRBD1. The J segment lost 4 bases and the V segment lost 0 bases, leaving 8 bases of the junction unmatched. Per germline, CDR1 LGHNA and CDR2 YNFKEQ. The CDR3 is 17 residues long. CDR3 DNA sequence: TGTGCCAGCAGCCAAGATCAGGCGACAGGGGTGTACAATGAGCAGTTCTTC. This codes for CASSQDQATGVYNEQFF.

The chain uses TRBV7-9 and TRBJ1-6; a weak D match, TRBD1 (5 bases). Trimming removed 4 bases from V and 6 bases from J, with 16 bases in between. Per the germline V gene, CDR1 is SEHNR and CDR2 is FQNEAQ (reference sequence). This CDR3 has 16 amino acids. CDR3 sequence reads: CASSSPGGLGNSPLHF. CDR3 nucleotide sequence: TGTGCCAGCAGCTCCCCGGGGGGACTGGGTAATTCACCCCTCCACTTT.

This clone was seen once. The genes are TRBV5-6 and TRBJ2-7; possibly TRBD1 for D (5 bases). Looked up from germline, CDR1 is SGHDT and CDR2 is YYEEEE. The ends were cut back, 4 bases at V and 1 base at J, with 9 bases in the middle. The CDR3 sequence is 13 residues long. CDR3 in DNA: TGTGCCAGCAGCCCGGACATTTCCTACGAGCAGTACTTC. Encoded protein: CASSPDISYEQYF. Using reference TRBV5-6 and TRBJ2-7 for the parts outside the CDR3, the full variable domain is DAGVTQSPTHLIKTRGQQVTLRCSPKSGHDTVSWYQQALGQGPQFIFQYYEEEERQRGNFPDRFSGHQFPNYSSELNVNALLLGDSALYLCASSPDISYEQYFGPGTRLTVT.

The rearrangement uses TRBV3-1 (or the pseudogene TRBV3-2) and TRBJ1-2; 9 positions agree with TRBD1. After removal of 4 bases from V and 4 bases from J, the junction contained 4 bases not matched to a gene. Germline CDR1 reads LGHDT; CDR2 reads YNNKEL (reference sequence). CDR3 length: 14 residues. CDR3 in DNA: TGTGCCAGCAGCCCACAGGGGGCGGTCTATGGCTACACCTTC. It yields the protein CASSPQGAVYGYTF.

The chain's CDR3 is CASSQDLTGFYEQYF. Written as DNA, the CDR3 is TGTGCCAGCAGCCAAGATCTTACAGGCTTCTACGAGCAGTACTTC. V gene TRBV4-2 combines with J gene TRBJ2-7; perhaps TRBD1 as D (5 bases). Trimming removed 0 bases at V and 3 bases at J, with 12 bases between. CDR1 and CDR2 from the germline V gene are LGHNA and YNFKEQ. The length of the CDR3 is 15 residues.

This sequence joins TRBV3-1 (or the pseudogene TRBV3-2) and TRBJ1-1; D might be TRBD1 (6 bases). The CDR3 loop spans 16 amino acids. V gave up 4 bases and J gave up 1 base, with 16 bases separating them. Germline V CDR1 and CDR2: LGHDT, YNNKEL (reference sequence). The CDR3 region has the DNA TGTGCCAGCAGCCCATGGGCTCCAGGGGCGAACACTGAAGCTTTCTTT. The encoded protein is CASSPWAPGANTEAFF.

The table lists this clone with a count of one. The chain employs TRBV3-1 (or the pseudogene TRBV3-2) and TRBJ2-7; possibly TRBD1 for D (5 bases). Trimming left V 2 bases short and J 4 bases short, with 18 bases between. Germline CDR1 is LGHDT and CDR2 is YNNKEL (reference sequence). This CDR3 is built from 16 residues. The CDR3 reads CASSQIIVRVLYEQYF. DNA of the CDR3: TGTGCCAGCAGCCAAATTATCGTCAGGGTTTTATACGAGCAGTACTTC.

The chain employs TRBV2 and TRBJ2-5, with 11 nucleotides matching TRBD2. The CDR3 has 14 amino acids. Looked up from germline, CDR1 is SNHLY and CDR2 is FYNNEI. The trim removed 3 bases at V and 7 bases at J, leaving 4 bases unmatched. CDR3 region: CASSEGLAVGTQYF. CDR3 nucleotide sequence: TGTGCCAGCAGTGAGGGACTAGCGGTCGGGACCCAGTACTTC.

The chain carries TRBV27 and TRBJ2-7; the match to TRBD1 covers 8 bases. The germline gives CDR1 MNHEY, CDR2 SMNVEV (reference sequence). The V and J ends lost 6 bases and 2 bases, in that order; junction bases with no gene match: 6. The CDR3 extends over 14 amino acids. The DNA of the CDR3 is TGTGCCAGCAGCAAACAGGGGGAAACCTACGAGCAGTACTTC. Residues: CASSKQGETYEQYF.

CDR3 DNA sequence: TGCGCCAGCAGCTCTAGCGGGGGGCTCACGTACGAGCAGTACTTC. Protein: CASSSSGGLTYEQYF. The J gene is TRBJ2-7, the V gene TRBV5-1; TRBD2 matches at 11 bases. CDR3 length: 15 amino acids. The V segment lost 3 bases and the J segment 4 bases; nucleotides outside the gene matches: 6. From germline, CDR1 is SGHRS and CDR2 YFSETQ.

This sequence joins TRBV4-1 and TRBJ2-5, with 12 bases identical to TRBD2. V shed 1 base and J 5 bases; nucleotides not matched to a gene: 2. Germline CDR1 MGHRA, CDR2 YSYEKL. The CDR3 has 15 amino acids. The CDR3 reads CASSQGGLAGETQYF. DNA for the CDR3: TGCGCCAGCAGCCAAGGAGGACTAGCGGGGGAGACCCAGTACTTC.

This chain links TRBV11-3 with TRBJ1-6; possibly TRBD1 for D (6 bases). This CDR3 has 15 amino acids. Germline CDR1 is SGHNT and CDR2 is YENEEA. Trimming removed 4 bases at V and 9 bases at J, with 16 bases between. The CDR3 DNA reads TGTGCCAGCAGCTCCTCGACAGGTTTGGGTTCACCCCTCCACTTT. Amino acids: CASSSSTGLGSPLHF.

The rearrangement uses TRBV10-3 and TRBJ2-5; D remains unclear. CDR3 length: 11 residues. CDR1 ENHRY and CDR2 SYGVKD come from the germline V gene. Between the trimmed V and J ends, which lost 9 bases and 5 bases, there was a span of 10 bases. The chain's CDR3 is CAISIGETQYF. The CDR3 nucleotides are TGTGCCATTAGCATCGGGGAGACCCAGTACTTC.

The chain is built from TRBV3-1 (or the pseudogene TRBV3-2) and TRBJ2-2; the D is unclear. This CDR3 has 14 amino acids. Germline-derived CDR1 and CDR2 are LGHDT and YNNKEL (reference sequence). The V end lost 4 bases, the J end lost 5 bases, and 11 bases lay between the germline ends. Here the CDR3 reads CASSLASSTGELFF. DNA for the CDR3: TGTGCCAGCAGCCTAGCATCCTCGACCGGGGAGCTGTTTTTT.

The V and J genes are TRBV5-4 and TRBJ1-2; 8 positions match TRBD1. The germline CDR1 and CDR2 sequences are SGHNT and YYREEE (reference sequence). The CDR3 is made up of 15 amino acids. With V trimmed by 4 bases and J by 4 bases, 9 bases remained unmatched. CDR3 sequence reads: CASSHQDRASYGYTF. The CDR3 nucleotides are TGTGCCAGCAGCCACCAGGACAGGGCGAGCTATGGCTACACCTTC.

This clone is a singleton in its sample. J is TRBJ2-5 and V is TRBV5-1; 7 bases are a match to TRBD1. The CDR3 extends over 15 amino acids. Germline assignment: CDR1 SGHRS and CDR2 YFSETQ. V dropped 4 bases and J dropped 5; count of bases not matched to a gene: 11. As DNA, the CDR3 is TGCGCCAGCAGCGCCCAGCAAGGGGGCGGGGAGACCCAGTACTTC. This codes for CASSAQQGGGETQYF.

The CDR3 coding sequence is TGCGCCAGCAGCTTGGCCTCTCTCGATACGCAGTATTTT. Translated: CASSLASLDTQYF. The chain recombines TRBV5-1 with TRBJ2-3, with unresolved D. Germline CDR1 and CDR2: SGHRS and YFSETQ. V lost 0 bases and J 6 bases, leaving 8 bases between the germline ends. This CDR3 is 13 amino acids long.

This clone was recorded only once. Here the CDR3 reads CASRPPRLVSNEQFF. CDR3 bases: TGTGCCAGCAGGCCCCCCCGGCTAGTTTCAAATGAGCAGTTCTTC. The chain recombines TRBV2 with TRBJ2-1; unclear D gene. The length of the CDR3 is 15 residues. Germline CDR1 SNHLY, CDR2 FYNNEI. V was clipped by 6 bases and J by 7 bases, with 19 bases between them.